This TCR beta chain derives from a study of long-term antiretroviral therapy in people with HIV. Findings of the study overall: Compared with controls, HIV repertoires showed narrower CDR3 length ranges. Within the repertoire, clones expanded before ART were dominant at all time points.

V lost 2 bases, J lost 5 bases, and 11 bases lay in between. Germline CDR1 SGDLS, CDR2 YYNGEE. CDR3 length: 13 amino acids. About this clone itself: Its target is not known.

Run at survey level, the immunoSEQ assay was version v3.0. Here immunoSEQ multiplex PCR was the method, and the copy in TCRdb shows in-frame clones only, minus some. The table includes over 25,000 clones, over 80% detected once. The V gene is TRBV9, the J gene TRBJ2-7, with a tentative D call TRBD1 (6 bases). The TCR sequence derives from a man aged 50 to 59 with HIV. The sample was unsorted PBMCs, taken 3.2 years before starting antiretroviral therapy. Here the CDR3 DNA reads TGTGCCAGCAGCGTCACAGGGTTTGACGAGCAGTACTTC. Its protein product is CASSVTGFDEQYF.